This TCR beta chain is from a study of a mutant IDH1 vaccine in newly diagnosed glioma. Concerning this clone: Antigen specificity is unknown.

CDR3 length equals 16 residues. Germline loops: CDR1 SGHRS, CDR2 YFSETQ. The ends were cut back, 0 bases at V and 7 bases at J, with 20 bases in the middle. Only in-frame clones appear in the TCRdb table, and some are missing; sequencing was by immunoSEQ multiplex PCR. The data contain around 41,000 clones, around 81% of them singletons. Documented time point: week 23, last vaccination. With topical imiquimod, each dose of the vaccine consisted of 300 ug of mutant IDH1 20-mer peptide. New astrocytomas of WHO grade 3 or 4 that were IDH1-mutant and ATRX-lost were found in the donors. V is TRBV5-1 and J is TRBJ2-7; tentatively, D is TRBD1 (7 bases). The source is a woman aged 40 to 50 with glioma. Some clones in this sample may be carry-over from other donors' samples. Source: PBMCs, taken from a glioma patient whose treatment included an IDH1 peptide vaccine. The CDR3 DNA is TGCGCCAGCAGCTTGGGGAGGGGGCTCACCAATACGGAGCAGTACTTC. Its translation is CASSLGRGLTNTEQYF.